This T cell receptor (beta chain) comes out of a study of spatial heterogeneity in lung cancer. Time point denoted: sample taken at primary tumor resection. Whole RNA was taken from tumor, nontumor lung or frozen PBMC; it was then sequenced unsorted. Germline CDR1 MNHNY, CDR2 SVGAGI (reference sequence). V gave up 2 bases and J gave up 1 base, with 6 bases separating them. The CDR3 covers 14 residues. This clonotype showed up many times. Its matching antigen is unknown. MiXCR was run by TCRdb on the 5' RACE reads, yielding one entry per CDR3 protein. The sample carries about 100,000 distinct CDR3 sequences, around 4.8% recorded once. Notes on the study in general: The authors estimated that approximately 7% of tumor T cells were covered for alpha chains and over 11% for beta chains. How many expanded intratumoral alpha and beta TCRs were present tracked the tumor mutation count, which was a count of nonsynonymous mutations.

This receptor was identified in a male donor with early-stage non-small cell lung cancer. The sample in question was lung tumor tissue, obtained at surgery. This rearrangement joins TRBV6-6 to TRBJ1-5; tentatively, D is TRBD1 (5 bases). The CDR3 loop is CASSYGDSNQPQHF. The CDR3, as DNA: TGTGCCAGCAGTTACGGGGACAGCAATCAGCCCCAGCATTTT.